Shown below are 16 T cell receptor beta chains from a single sample sequenced in a study of blood T cell repertoires in COVID-19. Clones were sequenced by immunoSEQ multiplex PCR, and TCRdb holds only the in-frame ones, with some missing. The repertoire holds 350,000 or so clones, with 85% to 90% as singletons. The specimen sequenced was peripheral blood. The origin of the receptors is a man between 18 and 35 years old with active or convalescent COVID-19.

V usage is TRBV6-5 and J usage is TRBJ1-4; D might be TRBD1 (5 bases). V was shortened by 5 bases and J by 0 bases, with 10 bases between the two germline ends. Germline-derived CDR1 and CDR2 are MNHEY and SVGAGI. The length of the CDR3 is 15 residues. The CDR3: CASSRQGATNEKLFF. Written as DNA, the CDR3 is TGTGCCAGCAGTCGGCAGGGTGCAACTAATGAAAAACTGTTTTTT.

The rearrangement uses TRBV28 and TRBJ1-1; D perhaps matches TRBD1 (5 bases). V lost 3 bases, J lost 9 bases, and 11 bases lay in between. The CDR3 is 12 residues long. The germline CDR1 and CDR2 sequences are MDHEN and SYDVKM. As DNA, the CDR3 is TGTGCCAGCAGTTTCAGACAGACGAAAGCTTTCTTT. Protein: CASSFRQTKAFF.

The CDR3 DNA is TGTGCCAGCAGCGCAGGGACAGGGAATTCACCCCTCCACTTT. The encoded protein is CASSAGTGNSPLHF. This chain joins TRBV9 and TRBJ1-6, with TRBD1 matching 9 bases. The CDR3 extends over 14 amino acids. Germline trimming cut 3 bases from V and 7 bases from J; bases unmatched to any gene: 2. CDR1 is SGDLS and CDR2 is YYNGEE in the germline V gene. The full variable domain, its missing parts supplied by reference TRBV9 and TRBJ1-6, is DSGVTQTPKHLITATGQRVTLRCSPRSGDLSVYWYQQSLDQGLQFLIQYYNGEERAKGNILERFSAQQFPDLHSELNLSSLELGDSALYFCASSAGTGNSPLHFGNGTRLTVT.

The chain is built from TRBV24-1 and TRBJ2-1; no reliable D call. Germline values: CDR1 KGHDR, CDR2 SFDVKD. The CDR3 consists of 16 residues. Trimming stripped 3 bases from V and 2 bases from J, with 13 bases between. CDR3 in DNA: TGTGCCACCAGTGATCCGGCCCCCGAGGCCTACAATGAGCAGTTCTTC. Protein product: CATSDPAPEAYNEQFF.

The chain links TRBV9 to TRBJ2-1; 9 nucleotides match TRBD2. With V trimmed by 0 bases and J by 6 bases, 7 bases remained unmatched. The CDR3 has 16 amino acids. Germline CDR1 SGDLS, CDR2 YYNGEE. CDR3 nucleotides: TGTGCCAGCAGCGTAGACCCTAGCGGGGCTGTCAATGAGCAGTTCTTC. It yields the protein CASSVDPSGAVNEQFF.

The chain employs TRBV24-1 and TRBJ2-1; 12 bases align to TRBD2. The V gene end was trimmed by 3 bases and the J gene end by 2 bases; junction bases not matched to a gene: 1. CDR1 is KGHDR and CDR2 is SFDVKD in the germline V gene. The CDR3 has 16 amino acids. CDR3 nucleotide sequence: TGTGCCACCAGTGATACTAGCGGGGGGCCCTACAATGAGCAGTTCTTC. Translating it yields CATSDTSGGPYNEQFF.

The gene calls are TRBV9 and TRBJ1-2; no reliable D call. CDR1 and CDR2 from the germline V gene are SGDLS and YYNGEE. V was shortened by 4 bases and J by 8 bases, with 21 bases between the two germline ends. CDR3 length equals 15 residues. The CDR3 is CASSPLGDRSYGYTF. The CDR3 DNA is TGTGCCAGCAGCCCCCTTGGAGATCGGAGCTACGGCTACACCTTC.

The chain joins TRBV12-3 or TRBV12-4 to TRBJ2-3; possibly TRBD2 for D (7 bases). The CDR3 has 13 residues. V lost 9 bases and J lost 3, with 13 bases in between. The CDR3 nucleotides are TGTGCCAGGGGGGCGGGGGAGACAGATACGCAGTATTTT. This codes for CARGAGETDTQYF.

The chain recombines TRBV5-4 with TRBJ2-5, with D maybe TRBD1 (6 bases). CDR3 size: 16 residues. The V and J ends lost 3 bases and 4 bases respectively, with 19 bases between them. Germline-derived CDR1 and CDR2 are SGHNT and YYREEE (reference sequence). The CDR3 DNA follows: TGTGCCAGCAGCTCTAAAACACAGGGAAGCGGAGAGACCCAGTACTTC. Its translation: CASSSKTQGSGETQYF.

This chain joins TRBV9 and TRBJ1-6; TRBD1 is a possible D gene (5 bases). CDR1 and CDR2 from the germline V gene are SGDLS and YYNGEE. The ends were cut back, 1 base at V and 6 bases at J, with 11 bases in the middle. This CDR3 spans 15 amino acids. The CDR3 reads CASSVTGLLNSPLHF. The CDR3 DNA reads as TGTGCCAGCAGCGTAACGGGACTGCTTAATTCACCCCTCCACTTT.

This clone was seen a few times. The rearrangement links TRBV6-4 to TRBJ2-3; 11 bases are shared with TRBD2. CDR3 length: 14 amino acids. The ends lost 8 bases at V and 5 bases at J; junction bases unmatched: 6. The germline gives CDR1 MRHNA, CDR2 SNTAGT. The CDR3 loop is CASSLAGDIDTQYF. The CDR3 nucleotides read TGTGCCAGCTCACTAGCGGGAGATATAGATACGCAGTATTTT.

V and J are TRBV9 and TRBJ1-2; D is perhaps TRBD1 (6 bases). Germline lookup yields CDR1 SGDLS and CDR2 YYNGEE. V was shortened by 0 bases and J by 3 bases, with 12 bases between the two germline ends. This CDR3 has 15 amino acids. CDR3 in amino acids: CASSVGSGAYYGYTF. The CDR3, as DNA: TGTGCCAGCAGCGTAGGCTCAGGGGCTTACTATGGCTACACCTTC.

The chain couples TRBV6-5 to TRBJ2-7; a possible D gene is TRBD2 (5 bases). V shed 8 bases and J shed 3 bases, with 17 bases lying between them. Germline V gene data show CDR1 as MNHEY and CDR2 as SVGAGI. This CDR3 spans 14 amino acids. For the CDR3, the DNA is TGTGCCAGCGGCACTTTTTCGGGGTTCTACGAGCAGTACTTC. Its protein is CASGTFSGFYEQYF.

This clone was seen only once. V gene TRBV2 combines with J gene TRBJ2-7, with 10 bases matching TRBD1. The V gene end was trimmed by 5 bases and the J gene end by 2 bases; junction bases not matched to a gene: 6. Germline V gene data show CDR1 as SNHLY and CDR2 as FYNNEI. The CDR3 is 15 residues long. CDR3: CASSTRTGGAYEQYF. Written as DNA, the CDR3 is TGTGCCAGCAGTACCCGGACAGGGGGTGCCTACGAGCAGTACTTC.

V gene TRBV5-1 combines with J gene TRBJ2-7; a weak D match, TRBD1 (6 bases). The V and J ends lost 0 bases and 4 bases respectively, with 11 bases between them. This CDR3 spans 14 amino acids. CDR1 is SGHRS and CDR2 is YFSETQ in the germline V gene. The CDR3 DNA is TGCGCCAGCAGCTTGGGTCAGGGGAGATACGAGCAGTACTTC. This codes for CASSLGQGRYEQYF. The variable domain in full, with the rest retrieved from reference TRBV5-1 and TRBJ2-7, is KAGVTQTPRYLIKTRGQQVTLSCSPISGHRSVSWYQQTPGQGLQFLFEYFSETQRNKGNFPGRFSGRQFSNSRSEMNVSTLELGDSALYLCASSLGQGRYEQYFGPGTRLTVT.

The chain is built from TRBV11-3 and TRBJ2-7; 8 bases align to TRBD1. The germline CDR1 and CDR2 sequences are SGHNT and YENEEA. Germline trimming cut 3 bases from V and 3 bases from J; bases unmatched to any gene: 4. The CDR3 length is 14 residues. The CDR3 DNA follows: TGTGCCAGCAGCTTCGGACAGGGTAACTACGAGCAGTACTTC. Encoded protein: CASSFGQGNYEQYF.